The clone carrying this T cell receptor beta chain has only one observation. Its specificity is not known. Regarding treatment: roughly 18 received Ad26.COV2.S at low or high dose, single or two shots; roughly five received placebo; per-sample allocation not given. Vaccine and placebo recipients were sampled on day 63 after the first injection. An adult aged 18-55 years in Boston served as the donor. The V end lost 10 bases, the J end lost 2 bases, and 20 bases lay between the germline ends. CDR3 length equals 15 residues. CDR1 MNHEY and CDR2 SMNVEV come from the germline V gene (reference sequence). The sample originates from a study of Ad26.COV2.S vaccination and SARS-CoV-2 variants. For the study at large: Intramuscular Ad26.COV2.S doses were given once or twice, 56 days apart. Whole-study findings and limits: People given the vaccine had a wider spike-specific TCR breadth than placebo recipients did. It is possible that the TCR breadth and depth analyses underestimated the total T cell responses.

Sequenced by immunoSEQ multiplex PCR; TCRdb stores in-frame clones only, minus some. The sample lists some 370,000 clones; 83% were seen once. The sample here was peripheral blood, taken in a trial of Ad26.COV2.S vaccine versus placebo. The sequence was collected from a person aged 18-60 years who received the Ad26.COV2.S COVID-19 vaccine or a placebo. The chain joins TRBV27 to TRBJ2-5; possible D gene TRBD1, 5 bases. This CDR3 is CATRTVPDTQETQYF. The CDR3 DNA sequence: TGTGCCACTCGCACAGTGCCGGACACTCAAGAGACCCAGTACTTC.